The 11 T cell receptor beta chains given below trace back to one sample, sequenced in a study of T cell repertoires in ileal Crohn's disease. Sample time point: neoterminal ileum biopsy at postoperative endoscopy, about 6 months after surgery. Clones were read by immunoSEQ multiplex PCR, and TCRdb kept only the in-frame ones, dropping some. The sample lists 55,000 to 65,000 clones; about 89% were seen once. The sample comprised ileal tissue. The source is an adult with Crohn's disease.

The chain carries TRBV28 and TRBJ1-2; 9 positions agree with TRBD1. Unmatched junction bases numbered 9, after V lost 6 bases and J lost 7 bases. This CDR3 is 14 amino acids long. CDR1 is MDHEN, CDR2 SYDVKM, per germline. CDR3 amino acids: CASSPGTGRAGYTF. As DNA, the CDR3 is TGTGCCAGCAGCCCGGGGACAGGGAGGGCTGGCTACACCTTC.

The chain links TRBV7-3 to TRBJ2-2, with D tentatively TRBD2 (5 bases). Germline CDR1 reads SGHTA; CDR2 reads FQGTGA. This CDR3 spans 13 amino acids. V was pared by 2 bases and J by 5 bases, with 6 bases between. The CDR3 DNA reads as TGTGCCAGCAGCTTAGGAGGTACCGGGGAGCTGTTTTTT. Amino acid sequence: CASSLGGTGELFF.

The genes are TRBV7-8 and TRBJ1-1; D uncertain. The V and J ends lost 1 base and 10 bases respectively, with 16 bases between them. CDR1 is SGHVS and CDR2 is FQNEAQ in the germline V gene. The CDR3 has 14 amino acids. The CDR3 reads CASSLVPNPEGAFF. DNA for the CDR3: TGTGCCAGCAGCTTAGTACCGAACCCAGAGGGAGCTTTCTTT.

This chain connects TRBV28 to TRBJ1-2; TRBD1 matches at 7 bases. Germline V gene data show CDR1 as MDHEN and CDR2 as SYDVKM. The CDR3 consists of 13 residues. Losses at the gene ends were 9 bases for V and 8 bases for J; bases not matched to a gene: 12. The CDR3 DNA reads TGTGCCAGTCTAACTCCGGGACAGTCCGGCTACACCTTC. Amino acids: CASLTPGQSGYTF.

The table lists this clone with a count of one. The V gene is TRBV4-1, the J gene TRBJ1-5; tentative D call: TRBD1 (6 bases). Deletions cut 1 base from V and 3 bases from J, with 10 bases between. CDR1 MGHRA and CDR2 YSYEKL come from the germline V gene. The CDR3 loop spans 15 amino acids. This chain's CDR3 is CASSQGGQYNQPQHF. CDR3 DNA sequence: TGCGCCAGCAGCCAAGGTGGACAGTACAATCAGCCCCAGCATTTT.

This chain joins TRBV6-1 and TRBJ1-1; D not certain. Trimming left V 8 bases short and J 8 bases short, with 12 bases between. CDR1 and CDR2 (germline): MNHNS, SASEGT. The CDR3 length is 11 residues. CDR3 coding DNA: TGTGCCAGCCGGGTAACGGGAGAAGCTTTCTTT. It yields the protein CASRVTGEAFF.

This chain joins TRBV19 and TRBJ1-3, with 8 positions matching TRBD1. Germline lookup yields CDR1 LNHDA and CDR2 SQIVND (reference sequence). V dropped 5 bases and J dropped 8; count of bases not matched to a gene: 5. This CDR3 region has 13 residues. The CDR3, as DNA: TGTGCCAGTAGTCTTCAGGGGGCGGACACCATATATTTT. Translated: CASSLQGADTIYF. The entire variable domain, with the rest obtained from reference TRBV19 and TRBJ1-3, is as follows: DGGITQSPKYLFRKEGQNVTLSCEQNLNHDAMYWYRQDPGQGLRLIYYSQIVNDFQKGDIAEGYSVSREKKESFPLTVTSAQKNPTAFYLCASSLQGADTIYFGEGSWLTVV.

This clone was found a few times. The chain couples TRBV28 to TRBJ1-5, with a possible D match to TRBD1 (5 bases). The length of the CDR3 is 14 residues. CDR1 MDHEN and CDR2 SYDVKM come from the germline V gene. V lost 10 bases, J lost 3 bases, and 16 bases lay in between. The CDR3 coding sequence is TGTGCCACCAGGCTCAGGGTGGACAATCAGCCCCAGCATTTT. Translation gives CATRLRVDNQPQHF.

The chain combines TRBV19 with TRBJ1-1; no reliable D call. Per germline, CDR1 LNHDA and CDR2 SQIVND (reference sequence). V dropped 4 bases and J dropped 1 base, with 16 bases sitting between them. This CDR3 spans 16 amino acids. The CDR3 sequence: CASSNGNRGRNTEAFF. The CDR3 coding sequence is TGTGCCAGTAGTAATGGGAACAGAGGGAGGAACACTGAAGCTTTCTTT.

V usage is TRBV9 and J usage is TRBJ1-5; possible D gene TRBD1, 6 bases. Trimming pared 0 bases from V and 8 bases from J, leaving 15 bases between. The CDR3 loop spans 15 amino acids. Looked up from germline, CDR1 is SGDLS and CDR2 is YYNGEE. CDR3 sequence (DNA): TGTGCCAGCAGCGTAGATGAGGGAGGGGGGGAGCCCCAGCATTTT. This encodes CASSVDEGGGEPQHF.

This chain links TRBV11-1 with TRBJ2-3, with 9 bases matching TRBD1. This CDR3 region has 16 residues. V was pared by 1 base and J by 3 bases, with 5 bases of the junction left unmatched. Germline values: CDR1 SGHAT, CDR2 FQDESV (reference sequence). DNA of the CDR3: TGTGCCAGCAGCTTAGTTGCGGGGACAGGGACAGATACGCAGTATTTT. Encoded protein: CASSLVAGTGTDTQYF.